The clone carrying this T cell receptor (beta chain) was seen many times. TCRdb recomputed calls from the reads with MiXCR, one row per CDR3 protein. The sample lists about 460,000 distinct CDR3 sequences; around 10% were seen once. These data originate in a study of T cell repertoires in cytomegalovirus infection. V was pared by 5 bases and J by 2 bases, with 14 bases between. The CDR3 loop spans 15 amino acids. In germline, CDR1 is SGHTA, CDR2 FQGNSA. The sequence came from a human donor in good health (CMV status not recorded). Some clones in this sample may be carry-over from other donors' samples. Sequencing was carried out using PBMCs. The chain joins TRBV7-2 to TRBJ2-3, with a weak D call TRBD2 (6 bases). The DNA of the CDR3 is TGTGCCAGCAGCCTTCGGCGGGACGCCACAGATACGCAGTATTTT. This translates into CASSLRRDATDTQYF.